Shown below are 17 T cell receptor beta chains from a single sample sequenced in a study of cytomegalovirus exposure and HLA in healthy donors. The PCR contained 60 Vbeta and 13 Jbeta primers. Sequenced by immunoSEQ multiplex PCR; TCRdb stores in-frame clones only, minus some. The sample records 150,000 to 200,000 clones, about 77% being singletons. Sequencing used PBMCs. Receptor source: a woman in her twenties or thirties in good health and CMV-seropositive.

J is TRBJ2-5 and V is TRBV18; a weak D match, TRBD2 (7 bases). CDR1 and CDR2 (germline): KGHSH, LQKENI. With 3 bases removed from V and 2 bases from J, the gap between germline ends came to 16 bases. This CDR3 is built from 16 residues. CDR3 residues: CASSPPTGGLQETQYF. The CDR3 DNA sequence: TGTGCCAGCTCACCTCCCACGGGGGGCCTACAAGAGACCCAGTACTTC.

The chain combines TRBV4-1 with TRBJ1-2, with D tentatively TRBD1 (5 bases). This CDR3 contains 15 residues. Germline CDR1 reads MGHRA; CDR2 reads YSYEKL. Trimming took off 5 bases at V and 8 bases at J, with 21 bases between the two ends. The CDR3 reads CASSSPGGGKAGYTF. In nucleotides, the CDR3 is TGCGCCAGCAGCTCTCCTGGGGGGGGTAAAGCGGGCTACACCTTC.

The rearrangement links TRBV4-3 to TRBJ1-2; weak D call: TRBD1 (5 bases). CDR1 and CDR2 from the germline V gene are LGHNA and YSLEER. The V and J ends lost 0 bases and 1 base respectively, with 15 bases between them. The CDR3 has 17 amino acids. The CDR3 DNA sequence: TGCGCCAGCAGCCAAGATCTTATAGGACACCTTAACTATGGCTACACCTTC. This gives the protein CASSQDLIGHLNYGYTF.

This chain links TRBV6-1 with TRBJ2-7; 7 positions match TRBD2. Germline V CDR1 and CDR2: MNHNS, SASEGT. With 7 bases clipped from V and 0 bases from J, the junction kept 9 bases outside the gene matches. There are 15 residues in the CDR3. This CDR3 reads CASIPPGRPSYEQYF. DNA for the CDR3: TGTGCCAGCATCCCCCCCGGGAGGCCCTCCTACGAGCAGTACTTC.

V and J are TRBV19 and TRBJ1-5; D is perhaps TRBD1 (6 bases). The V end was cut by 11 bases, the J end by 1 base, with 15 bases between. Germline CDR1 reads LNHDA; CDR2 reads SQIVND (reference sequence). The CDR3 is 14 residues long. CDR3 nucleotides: TGTGCCTGTCAGGGGTTGGGGAGCAATCAGCCCCAGCATTTT. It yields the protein CACQGLGSNQPQHF.

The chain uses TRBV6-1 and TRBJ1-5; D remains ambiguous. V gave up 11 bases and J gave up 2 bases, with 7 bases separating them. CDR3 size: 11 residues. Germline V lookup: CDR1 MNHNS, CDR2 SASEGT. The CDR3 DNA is TGTGCCGGCGGGCGCAATCAGCCCCAGCATTTT. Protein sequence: CAGGRNQPQHF.

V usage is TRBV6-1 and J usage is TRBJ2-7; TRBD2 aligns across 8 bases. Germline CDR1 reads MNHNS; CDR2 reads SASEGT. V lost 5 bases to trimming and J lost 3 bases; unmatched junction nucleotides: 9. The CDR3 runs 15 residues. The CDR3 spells CASSTPGGPNYEQYF. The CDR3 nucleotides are TGTGCCAGCAGTACCCCGGGAGGGCCAAACTACGAGCAGTACTTC.

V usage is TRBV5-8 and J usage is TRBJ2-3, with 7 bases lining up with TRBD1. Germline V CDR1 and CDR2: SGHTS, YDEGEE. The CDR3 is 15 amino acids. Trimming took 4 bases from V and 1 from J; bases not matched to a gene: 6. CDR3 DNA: TGTGCCAGCAGCGTAGGGGACAGCCGCACAGATACGCAGTATTTT. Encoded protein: CASSVGDSRTDTQYF.

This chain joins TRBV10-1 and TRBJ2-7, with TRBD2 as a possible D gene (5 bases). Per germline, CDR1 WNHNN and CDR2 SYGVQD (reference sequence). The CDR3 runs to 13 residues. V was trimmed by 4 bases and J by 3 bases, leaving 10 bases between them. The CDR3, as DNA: TGCGCCAGCAGTGGGGCAACTAGCTACGAGCAGTACTTC. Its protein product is CASSGATSYEQYF.

For the CDR3, the DNA is TGTGCCAGCAGCCCCGCCGGGACAGGGAACGAAAAACTGTTTTTT. It is translated as CASSPAGTGNEKLFF. The genes are TRBV6-5 and TRBJ1-4, with TRBD1 matching over 9 bases. Trimming removed 6 bases from V and 8 bases from J; junction bases left unmatched: 10. Germline V gene data show CDR1 as MNHEY and CDR2 as SVGAGI. CDR3 length: 15 amino acids.

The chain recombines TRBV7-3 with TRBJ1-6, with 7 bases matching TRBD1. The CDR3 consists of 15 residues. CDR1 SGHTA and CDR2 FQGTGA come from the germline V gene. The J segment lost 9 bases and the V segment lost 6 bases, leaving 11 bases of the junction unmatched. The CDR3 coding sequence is TGTGCCAGCAGATCCGAGGACAGGTCAGGTTCACCCCTCCACTTT. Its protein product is CASRSEDRSGSPLHF.

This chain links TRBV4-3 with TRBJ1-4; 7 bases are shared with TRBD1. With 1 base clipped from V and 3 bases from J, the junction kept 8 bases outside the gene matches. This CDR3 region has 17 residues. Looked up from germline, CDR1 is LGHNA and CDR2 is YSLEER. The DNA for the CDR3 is TGCGCCAGCAGCCAAGGACAGGGAGGTGAGGCTAATGAAAAACTGTTTTTT. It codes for CASSQGQGGEANEKLFF.

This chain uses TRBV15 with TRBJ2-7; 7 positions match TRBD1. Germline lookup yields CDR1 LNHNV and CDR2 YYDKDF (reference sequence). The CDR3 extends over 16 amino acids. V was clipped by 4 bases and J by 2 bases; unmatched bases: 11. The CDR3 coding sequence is TGTGCCACCAGCAAAGCATTGACAGGGCTCCCCTACGAGCAGTACTTC. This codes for CATSKALTGLPYEQYF.

The CDR3 bases are TGTGCCAGTAGTGGTAGCGTCACCGGTGAGCAGTTCTTC. Its translation: CASSGSVTGEQFF. The rearrangement uses TRBV19 and TRBJ2-1; tentative D call: TRBD2 (5 bases). The V end lost 5 bases, the J end lost 9 bases, and 14 bases lay between the germline ends. The germline V gene has CDR1 LNHDA and CDR2 SQIVND (reference sequence). The CDR3 runs 13 residues.

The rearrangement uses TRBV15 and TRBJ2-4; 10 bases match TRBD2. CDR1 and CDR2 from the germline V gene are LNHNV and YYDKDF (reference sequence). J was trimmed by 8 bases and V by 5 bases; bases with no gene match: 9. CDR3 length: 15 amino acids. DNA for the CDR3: TGTGCCACCAGCTCCCGGCTAGCGGGGGAGGACATTCAGTACTTC. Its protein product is CATSSRLAGEDIQYF.

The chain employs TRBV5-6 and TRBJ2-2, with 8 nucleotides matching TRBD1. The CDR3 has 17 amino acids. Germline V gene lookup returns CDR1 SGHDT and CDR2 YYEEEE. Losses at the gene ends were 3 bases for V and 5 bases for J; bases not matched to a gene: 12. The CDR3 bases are TGTGCCAGCAGCTCCGAGAAGACAGGGGTGAGGACCGGGGAGCTGTTTTTT. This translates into CASSSEKTGVRTGELFF. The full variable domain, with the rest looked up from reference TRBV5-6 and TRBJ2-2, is DAGVTQSPTHLIKTRGQQVTLRCSPKSGHDTVSWYQQALGQGPQFIFQYYEEEERQRGNFPDRFSGHQFPNYSSELNVNALLLGDSALYLCASSSEKTGVRTGELFFGEGSRLTVL.

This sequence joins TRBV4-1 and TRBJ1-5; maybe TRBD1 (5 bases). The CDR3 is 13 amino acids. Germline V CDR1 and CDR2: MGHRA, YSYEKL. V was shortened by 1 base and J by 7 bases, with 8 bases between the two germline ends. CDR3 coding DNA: TGCGCCAGCAGCCAAGGCGGGGGGCAGCCCCAGCATTTT. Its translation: CASSQGGGQPQHF.